The next 27 T cell receptor beta chains were all read from a single sample in a study of shared clonotypes between healthy human individuals. CD45RO-negative, CCR7-selected cells formed the naive CD8 fraction, which excluded terminally differentiated effector memory CD45RA+ cells. Some clones are missing from TCRdb's copy, which holds only in-frame ones; the method was immunoSEQ multiplex PCR. This table holds fewer than 1 million clones, 95% to 97% found once. The sample consisted of naive CD8+ T cells sorted from blood. These receptor sequences come from a man aged 25 to 40 in good health.

The V call is TRBV29-1, the J call TRBJ1-4; D is ambiguous. The CDR3 has 14 amino acids. The V gene lost 6 bases and the J gene lost 6 bases, with 17 bases spanning the gap. Germline values: CDR1 SQVTM, CDR2 ANQGSEA. Written as DNA, the CDR3 is TGCAGCGTGGCCCCCGCAGAGAGCGATGAAAAACTGTTTTTT. Translated: CSVAPAESDEKLFF.

The chain carries TRBV7-9 and TRBJ2-7, with TRBD1 matching 7 bases. Germline V gives CDR1 SEHNR, CDR2 FQNEAQ (reference sequence). CDR3 length: 14 amino acids. The J segment lost 4 bases and the V segment lost 3 bases, leaving 6 bases of the junction unmatched. CDR3 coding DNA: TGTGCCAGCAGCTTTTCGACAGGGCAATACGAGCAGTACTTC. Residues: CASSFSTGQYEQYF. Full variable domain (rest looked up from reference TRBV7-9 and TRBJ2-7): DTGVSQNPRHKITKRGQNVTFRCDPISEHNRLYWYRQTLGQGPEFLTYFQNEAQLEKSRLLSDRFSAERPKGSFSTLEIQRTEQGDSAMYLCASSFSTGQYEQYFGPGTRLTVT.

The chain is built from TRBV10-2 and TRBJ1-4, with D possibly TRBD1 on 6 matching bases. The V gene's germline CDR1 is WSHSY and CDR2 SAAADI. The CDR3 spans 14 residues. With 4 bases removed from V and 4 bases from J, the gap between germline ends came to 10 bases. The CDR3 bases are TGCGCCAGCAGTGTTGCAGGGGATAATGAAAAACTGTTTTTT. It is translated as CASSVAGDNEKLFF.

This clone was seen once. The CDR3 region is CASSLEQSTNQPQHF. CDR3 in DNA: TGCGCCAGCAGCTTAGAACAGAGTACCAATCAGCCCCAGCATTTT. This rearrangement joins TRBV5-1 to TRBJ1-5; D not certain. CDR1 is SGHRS, CDR2 YFSETQ, per germline. The CDR3 consists of 15 residues. V lost 2 bases and J lost 3, with 12 bases in between.

J is TRBJ2-7 and V is TRBV18, with TRBD1 identical over 9 bases. Germline trimming cut 6 bases from V and 3 bases from J; bases unmatched to any gene: 12. This CDR3 comprises 16 residues. Germline CDR1 is KGHSH and CDR2 is LQKENI. CDR3 bases: TGTGCCAGCTCTCAAACGATGGACAGGGGAGGCTACGAGCAGTACTTC. Residues: CASSQTMDRGGYEQYF.

The chain couples TRBV10-3 to TRBJ2-5; TRBD2 aligns across 8 bases. Germline V gene sequence: CDR1 ENHRY, CDR2 SYGVKD. V trimming: 4 bases; J trimming: 5 bases; junction bases outside the gene matches: 12. The CDR3 runs to 16 residues. DNA of the CDR3: TGTGCCATCAGTGCGTCACCGGGACTAGAGGGGGAGACCCAGTACTTC. This encodes CAISASPGLEGETQYF.

V is TRBV27 and J is TRBJ2-7; the D call may be TRBD1 or TRBD2 (5 bases each). Germline V gene lookup returns CDR1 MNHEY and CDR2 SMNVEV (reference sequence). V dropped 6 bases and J dropped 1 base, with 16 bases sitting between them. This CDR3 is built from 15 residues. CDR3 loop: CASSQPGTVSYEQYF. CDR3 nucleotide sequence: TGTGCCAGCAGCCAACCCGGGACCGTTTCCTACGAGCAGTACTTC.

This rearrangement joins TRBV25-1 to TRBJ2-7; 9 bases fit TRBD1. J lost 4 bases, V lost 10 bases, and 11 bases had no gene match. Germline V CDR1 and CDR2: MGHDK, SYGVNS. CDR3 length equals 14 residues. The CDR3 bases are TGTGCCAACCCTCCACGGGACAGGGCGTACGAGCAGTACTTC. This gives the protein CANPPRDRAYEQYF.

V gene TRBV6-5 combines with J gene TRBJ2-7; D may be TRBD2 (6 bases). V shed 2 bases and J shed 2 bases, with 16 bases lying between them. The CDR3 runs 16 residues. CDR1 is MNHEY, CDR2 SVGAGI, per germline. The CDR3: CASSYVSGDSPYEQYF. The DNA for the CDR3 is TGTGCCAGCAGTTACGTCTCGGGAGACAGCCCCTACGAGCAGTACTTC.

This chain connects TRBV29-1 to TRBJ1-1; D is possibly TRBD1 (5 bases). V shed 7 bases and J shed 5 bases, with 17 bases lying between them. Germline CDR1 and CDR2: SQVTM and ANQGSEA. The CDR3 runs 13 residues. CDR3 DNA: TGCAGCGCCTCCTGGCAGGGAGGGACTGAAGCTTTCTTT. Translating gives CSASWQGGTEAFF.

The chain carries TRBV7-2 and TRBJ2-5; D is ambiguous. The V end was cut by 6 bases, the J end by 1 base, with 12 bases between. The CDR3 has 14 residues. CDR1 is SGHTA, CDR2 FQGNSA, per germline. The CDR3 DNA reads TGTGCCAGCAGGCCTCGAGCCCTCCAAGAGACCCAGTACTTC. It yields the protein CASRPRALQETQYF.

This rearrangement joins TRBV19 to TRBJ2-2, with 12 bases matching TRBD2. The CDR3 runs to 20 residues. CDR1 and CDR2 from the germline V gene are LNHDA and SQIVND (reference sequence). V lost 3 bases and J lost 5; bases outside the gene matches: 16. The DNA of the CDR3 is TGTGCCAGTAGTATCGGACCCGGACTAGCGGGAATAGTGGATACCGGGGAGCTGTTTTTT. This translates into CASSIGPGLAGIVDTGELFF.

The chain recombines TRBV14 with TRBJ2-5, with TRBD1 as a possible D gene (6 bases). Trimming removed 3 bases at V and 5 bases at J, with 22 bases between. CDR3 length equals 17 residues. Germline loops: CDR1 SGHDN, CDR2 FVKESK. CDR3 loop: CASSQGTTRRTWETQYF. The CDR3 DNA sequence: TGTGCCAGCAGCCAGGGGACAACTCGCAGGACGTGGGAGACCCAGTACTTC.

Turning to this clone: The same CDR3 is also encoded by other DNA sequences in this sample. V is TRBV27 and J is TRBJ2-2; D is ambiguous. Germline values: CDR1 MNHEY, CDR2 SMNVEV (reference sequence). V was shortened by 4 bases and J by 6 bases, with 3 bases between the two germline ends. CDR3 length: 11 residues. As DNA, the CDR3 is TGTGCCAGCAGTTCCTCCGGGGAGCTGTTTTTT. Translation: CASSSSGELFF.

The chain employs TRBV28 and TRBJ2-1; 7 bases agree with TRBD1. From germline, CDR1 is MDHEN and CDR2 SYDVKM. Trimming took 2 bases from V and 2 from J; bases not matched to a gene: 12. The length of the CDR3 is 18 residues. The CDR3, as DNA: TGTGCCAGCAGTTTACCTAGGATGGGGACAGAAACCTACAATGAGCAGTTCTTC. Amino acids: CASSLPRMGTETYNEQFF.

The chain carries TRBV10-3 and TRBJ1-1; 9 nucleotides line up with TRBD1. Germline CDR1 and CDR2: ENHRY and SYGVKD. V shed 1 base and J 6 bases; nucleotides not matched to a gene: 15. The CDR3 spans 18 residues. CDR3 bases: TGTGCCATCAGTGAGTTTCGGGACAGGGTGAGAGAAGGGGCTGAAGCTTTCTTT. This gives the protein CAISEFRDRVREGAEAFF.

This clone was counted between two and nine times. The sample contains more than one DNA sequence encoding this CDR3. V is TRBV27 and J is TRBJ1-5; no definite D call. Germline CDR1 MNHEY, CDR2 SMNVEV (reference sequence). This CDR3 is 14 amino acids long. Trimming stripped 1 base from V and 1 base from J, with 5 bases between. The CDR3 reads CASSLLGSNQPQHF. DNA of the CDR3: TGTGCCAGCAGTTTATTGGGGAGCAATCAGCCCCAGCATTTT.

V gene TRBV9 combines with J gene TRBJ1-2; 7 bases are a match to TRBD1. The CDR3 covers 16 residues. After removal of 3 bases from V and 3 bases from J, the junction contained 11 bases not matched to a gene. The germline V gene has CDR1 SGDLS and CDR2 YYNGEE. CDR3 loop: CASSGPTGTEHYGYTF. CDR3 DNA: TGTGCCAGCAGCGGCCCAACCGGGACAGAACACTATGGCTACACCTTC.

The chain is built from TRBV6-4 and TRBJ1-1, with 10 bases aligning to TRBD1. CDR1 is MRHNA, CDR2 SNTAGT, per germline. Losses at the gene ends were 3 bases for V and 3 bases for J; bases not matched to a gene: 13. The CDR3 has 18 amino acids. For the CDR3, the DNA is TGTGCCAGCAGTGAACCGGGCGGGACAGGGGAAAGAGACACTGAAGCTTTCTTT. It codes for CASSEPGGTGERDTEAFF.

This chain joins TRBV10-2 and TRBJ2-2, with D possibly called TRBD1 or TRBD2 (5 bases each). Deletions cut 8 bases from V and 0 bases from J, with 16 bases between. This CDR3 region has 16 residues. The V gene's germline CDR1 is WSHSY and CDR2 SAAADI. CDR3 region: CASRDGKTANTGELFF. In DNA form, the CDR3 reads TGCGCCAGCCGGGACGGAAAAACCGCGAACACCGGGGAGCTGTTTTTT.

Worth noting for this clone: In the same sample, other DNA sequences code for this CDR3. This rearrangement joins TRBV7-9 to TRBJ2-1; D call uncertain. V lost 1 base and J 3 bases, leaving 4 bases between the germline ends. Germline V gene sequence: CDR1 SEHNR, CDR2 FQNEAQ (reference sequence). The CDR3 is 13 amino acids. The DNA for the CDR3 is TGTGCCAGCAGCTTAGTGGGCTACAATGAGCAGTTCTTC. Protein: CASSLVGYNEQFF.

This clone was observed once. The genes are TRBV27 and TRBJ2-7; D remains ambiguous. The length of the CDR3 is 13 residues. CDR1 is MNHEY, CDR2 SMNVEV, per germline (reference sequence). The ends were cut back, 0 bases at V and 5 bases at J, with 8 bases in the middle. The CDR3 is CASSLSARDEQYF. DNA of the CDR3: TGTGCCAGCAGTTTATCGGCCCGGGACGAGCAGTACTTC.

The chain uses TRBV7-2 and TRBJ2-2, with D maybe TRBD2 (5 bases). Germline-derived CDR1 and CDR2 are SGHTA and FQGNSA. The V end lost 3 bases, the J end lost 4 bases, and 9 bases lay between the germline ends. CDR3 length: 14 residues. CDR3 loop: CASSFGGGTGELFF. CDR3 DNA sequence: TGTGCCAGCAGCTTTGGAGGAGGCACCGGGGAGCTGTTTTTT.

The chain joins TRBV14 to TRBJ2-1; D not resolved. V was clipped by 0 bases and J by 4 bases, with 13 bases between them. Germline-derived CDR1 and CDR2 are SGHDN and FVKESK. This CDR3 comprises 16 residues. DNA for the CDR3: TGTGCCAGCAGCCAAGATAATGTTTGGTGGTACAATGAGCAGTTCTTC. Its protein product is CASSQDNVWWYNEQFF.

This chain joins TRBV4-1 and TRBJ2-3; no definite D call. V was shortened by 0 bases and J by 1 base, with 11 bases between the two germline ends. Germline V gene lookup returns CDR1 MGHRA and CDR2 YSYEKL. CDR3 length equals 16 residues. CDR3 bases: TGCGCCAGCAGCCAAGATCCGGCGGTTGGCACAGATACGCAGTATTTT. Encoded protein: CASSQDPAVGTDTQYF.

This chain uses TRBV10-2 with TRBJ1-1, with D possibly matching TRBD1 (6 bases). CDR1 and CDR2 (germline): WSHSY, SAAADI. V was shortened by 3 bases and J by 7 bases, with 24 bases between the two germline ends. This CDR3 region has 17 residues. The CDR3 is CASSDVDTRGWRGEAFF. In nucleotides, the CDR3 is TGCGCCAGCAGTGACGTCGATACCAGGGGTTGGAGGGGTGAAGCTTTCTTT.

The chain is built from TRBV5-6 and TRBJ2-7; the D is unclear. V lost 0 bases and J lost 6, with 7 bases in between. Per the germline V gene, CDR1 is SGHDT and CDR2 is YYEEEE. CDR3 length: 12 residues. The CDR3 is CASSLGSGEQYF. As DNA, the CDR3 is TGTGCCAGCAGCTTGGGATCGGGCGAGCAGTACTTC.